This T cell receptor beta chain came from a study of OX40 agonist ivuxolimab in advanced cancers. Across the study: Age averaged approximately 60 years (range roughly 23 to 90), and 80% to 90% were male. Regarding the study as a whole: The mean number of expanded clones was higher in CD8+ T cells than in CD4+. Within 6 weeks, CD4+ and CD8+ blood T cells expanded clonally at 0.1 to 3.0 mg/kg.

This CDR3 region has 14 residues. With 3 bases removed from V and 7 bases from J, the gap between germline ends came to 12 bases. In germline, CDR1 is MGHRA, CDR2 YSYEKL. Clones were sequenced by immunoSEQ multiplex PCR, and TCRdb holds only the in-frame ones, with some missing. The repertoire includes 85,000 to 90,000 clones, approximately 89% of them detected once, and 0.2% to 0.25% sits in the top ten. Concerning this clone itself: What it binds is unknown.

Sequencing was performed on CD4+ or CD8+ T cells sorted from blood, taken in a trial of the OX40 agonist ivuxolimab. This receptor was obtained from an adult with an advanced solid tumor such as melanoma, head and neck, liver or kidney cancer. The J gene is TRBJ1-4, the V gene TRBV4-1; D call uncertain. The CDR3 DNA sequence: TGCGCCAGCAGCCACATACAGCCGTTTGAAAAACTGTTTTTT. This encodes CASSHIQPFEKLFF.